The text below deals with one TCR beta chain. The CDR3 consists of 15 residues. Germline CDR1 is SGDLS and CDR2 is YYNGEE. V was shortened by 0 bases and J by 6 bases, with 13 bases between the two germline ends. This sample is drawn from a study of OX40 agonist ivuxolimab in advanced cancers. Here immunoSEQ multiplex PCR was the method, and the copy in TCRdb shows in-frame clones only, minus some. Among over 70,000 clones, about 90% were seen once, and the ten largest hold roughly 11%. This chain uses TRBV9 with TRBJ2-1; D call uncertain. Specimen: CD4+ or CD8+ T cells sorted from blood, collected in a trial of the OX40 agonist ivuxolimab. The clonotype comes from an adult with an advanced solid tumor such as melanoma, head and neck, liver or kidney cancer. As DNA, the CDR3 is TGTGCCAGCAGCGTAGCAGGTTCCAATCCCAATGAGCAGTTCTTC. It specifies CASSVAGSNPNEQFF.